The T cell receptor beta chain under discussion was sequenced for a study of OX40 agonist ivuxolimab in advanced cancers. Whole-study results and caveats: Doses of 0.1 to 3.0 mg/kg were accompanied by clonal expansion of CD4+ and CD8+ blood T cells by week 6. The mean number of expanded clones was higher in CD8+ T cells than in CD4+.

The trim removed 8 bases at V and 2 bases at J, leaving 7 bases unmatched. Germline CDR1 is GTSNPN and CDR2 is SVGIG (reference sequence). The CDR3 spans 13 residues. Measured with immunoSEQ multiplex PCR; TCRdb has only the in-frame clones, and not every one. This table holds around 35,000 clones, 65% to 85% found once. Points on this clone: Its specificity is not known.

The chain joins TRBV30 to TRBJ2-3; 7 bases fit TRBD1. The source material was CD4+ or CD8+ T cells sorted from blood, sampled in a trial of the OX40 agonist ivuxolimab. The receptor was derived from an adult with an advanced solid tumor such as melanoma, head and neck, liver or kidney cancer. The CDR3 region has the DNA TGTGCCGGATTAGGACAGGTCACAGATACGCAGTATTTT. It codes for CAGLGQVTDTQYF.